The 24 T cell receptor beta chains in this list originate from one sample, sequenced in a study of T cells in Graves' hyperthyroidism and ophthalmopathy. Using RNA transcripts as the source, TCR beta CDR3 regions were amplified. The HTBI primer set drove a first-round RT-PCR of the TCR CDR3. One entry per CDR3 protein results from TCRdb running MiXCR on the multiplex PCR reads. The sample holds almost 600,000 distinct CDR3 sequences, roughly 14% seen once. The sequenced material came from blood. These TCRs come from a young woman with Graves' hyperthyroidism that later progressed to Graves' ophthalmopathy.

This clonotype was detected many times. J is TRBJ1-2 and V is TRBV2; D not resolved. V lost 6 bases to trimming and J lost 1 base, with 6 bases between them. The CDR3 spans 12 residues. Germline CDR1 SNHLY, CDR2 FYNNEI. In DNA form, the CDR3 reads TGTGCCAGCAGCCAGGATAACTATGGCTACACCTTC. Translation: CASSQDNYGYTF.

This clonotype was seen a few times. The CDR3 nucleotides read TGTGCCAGCAGCCAACCGGGACAGCTAAGCTCTGGGGCCAACGTCCTGACTTTC. It yields the protein CASSQPGQLSSGANVLTF. The chain is built from TRBV6-2 or TRBV6-3 and TRBJ2-6; 7 bases match TRBD1. Losses at the gene ends were 6 bases for V and 0 bases for J; bases not matched to a gene: 11. CDR1 is MNHEY, CDR2 SVGEGT, per germline. The CDR3 is 18 residues long.

Ten or more counts support this clonotype. The chain joins TRBV7-8 to TRBJ1-5, with D tentatively TRBD1 (6 bases). The CDR3 is 16 residues long. V lost 5 bases, J lost 0 bases, and 14 bases lay in between. In germline, CDR1 is SGHVS, CDR2 FQNEAQ. For the CDR3, the DNA is TGTGCCAGCAGCCCAGGGACACGGGCTAGCAATCAGCCCCAGCATTTT. Translation gives CASSPGTRASNQPQHF.

This clonotype came up many times. The chain is built from TRBV6-1 and TRBJ1-1; D unresolved. This CDR3 is 14 amino acids long. V lost 6 bases and J 1 base, leaving 12 bases between the germline ends. Germline values: CDR1 MNHNS, CDR2 SASEGT. The DNA of the CDR3 is TGTGCCAGCAGCCGGCGAGGAGAGAACACTGAAGCTTTCTTT. Translated: CASSRRGENTEAFF.

This clonotype was recorded many times. V and J are TRBV12-3 or TRBV12-4 and TRBJ1-3; no reliable D call. The CDR3 length is 15 residues. Trimming removed 3 bases at V and 0 bases at J, with 9 bases between. Here the CDR3 reads CASSFSTDSGNTIYF. As DNA, the CDR3 is TGTGCCAGCAGTTTTAGTACCGACTCTGGAAACACCATATATTTT.

The J gene is TRBJ2-7, the V gene TRBV28; D is undetermined. The V gene lost 6 bases and the J gene lost 0 bases, with 12 bases spanning the gap. Germline V lookup: CDR1 MDHEN, CDR2 SYDVKM. The CDR3 has 14 amino acids. The CDR3 reads CASSQIDVSYEQYF. The CDR3 DNA follows: TGTGCCAGCAGCCAAATCGACGTCTCCTACGAGCAGTACTTC.

Ten or more counts support this clonotype. The CDR3 loop reads CASSEQGAQAFF. CDR3 sequence (DNA): TGTGCCAGCAGTGAGCAGGGGGCGCAGGCTTTCTTT. The chain carries TRBV2 and TRBJ1-1, with 8 bases fitting TRBD1. V was pared by 3 bases and J by 11 bases, with 5 bases of the junction left unmatched. CDR1 is SNHLY, CDR2 FYNNEI, per germline. The CDR3 totals 12 residues.

This clonotype was recorded a few times. This chain joins TRBV5-5 and TRBJ2-7, with D unresolved. The CDR3 is made up of 15 amino acids. V lost 5 bases and J 2 bases, leaving 17 bases between the germline ends. Germline V CDR1 and CDR2: SGHKS, YYEKEE (reference sequence). The CDR3 loop reads CASSQVEAEPYEQYF. CDR3 in DNA: TGTGCCAGCAGTCAGGTAGAAGCAGAGCCCTACGAGCAGTACTTC.

This clonotype was observed a handful of times. The chain has TRBV5-4 and TRBJ1-2; possible D gene TRBD1, 6 bases. V shed 3 bases and J shed 8 bases, with 17 bases lying between them. CDR1 and CDR2 from the germline V gene are SGHNT and YYREEE (reference sequence). The CDR3 runs to 14 residues. The CDR3 protein is CASSSPVGGGGYTF. The CDR3 DNA follows: TGTGCCAGCAGCTCCCCTGTTGGGGGCGGAGGCTACACCTTC.

In this sample, this clonotype turned up a few times. With a much larger clone just one base away, this may be a read error. This is likely a read error, given that the CDR3 carries no conserved phenylalanine or tryptophan at its end. The J gene is TRBJ2-7, the V gene TRBV12-3 or TRBV12-4; perhaps TRBD2 as D (5 bases). Trimming took off 6 bases at V and 2 bases at J, with 17 bases between the two ends. The CDR3 has 15 residues. CDR3 nucleotide sequence: TGTGCCAGCAGACTCAGGACTGCCCCAGCCTACGAGCAGTACCTC. Encoded protein: CASRLRTAPAYEQYL.

This sequence joins TRBV19 and TRBJ1-2; D perhaps matches TRBD1 (5 bases). V was pared by 9 bases and J by 6 bases, with 20 bases between. Germline-derived CDR1 and CDR2 are LNHDA and SQIVND (reference sequence). The CDR3 totals 14 residues. CDR3 in amino acids: CASVGRVIPDGYTF. CDR3 coding DNA: TGTGCCAGCGTGGGCAGGGTGATTCCGGATGGCTACACCTTC.

The chain uses TRBV5-1 and TRBJ2-7; TRBD2 matches at 11 bases. V lost 2 bases and J lost 5; bases outside the gene matches: 3. The CDR3 is 14 amino acids. Germline V CDR1 and CDR2: SGHRS, YFSETQ. CDR3 nucleotides: TGCGCCAGCAGCTTTAGCGGGAGGGCCGACGAGCAGTACTTC. It translates to CASSFSGRADEQYF.

Ten or more counts support this clonotype. This chain links TRBV27 with TRBJ1-6, with D uncertain. Germline assignment: CDR1 MNHEY and CDR2 SMNVEV (reference sequence). The CDR3 length is 13 residues. Trimming cost V 11 bases and J 4 bases, with 12 bases left between them. In DNA, the CDR3 is TGTGCCGGATCATTAACTTATAATTCACCCCTCCACTTT. Protein product: CAGSLTYNSPLHF.

This clonotype was seen many times. The genes are TRBV5-1 and TRBJ1-1, with unresolved D. Germline lookup yields CDR1 SGHRS and CDR2 YFSETQ. Trimming removed 4 bases from V and 8 bases from J, with 15 bases in between. The CDR3 is 13 amino acids. CDR3 region: CASSVGQAGEAFF. For the CDR3, the DNA is TGCGCCAGCAGCGTCGGTCAGGCCGGAGAAGCTTTCTTT.

In regard to this clonotype: A much bigger clone sits one base away, suggesting this may be a read error. This chain uses TRBV7-3 with TRBJ2-5, with D possibly matching TRBD2 (5 bases). The germline gives CDR1 SGHTA, CDR2 FQGTGA. V was pared by 0 bases and J by 4 bases, with 21 bases between. The CDR3 sequence is 18 residues long. The CDR3 DNA reads TGTGCCAGCAGCTTAACCCCTCTTCTGGCGGAAGAGGGAGAGACCCAGTACTTC. It encodes CASSLTPLLAEEGETQYF.

In its sample, this clonotype was seen many times. The J gene is TRBJ2-7, the V gene TRBV12-3 or TRBV12-4; no clear D. Trimming took 3 bases from V and 0 from J, leaving 15 bases between them. This CDR3 is built from 16 residues. DNA for the CDR3: TGTGCCAGCAGTTTTGGTCCTCCAGAGAGCTCCTACGAGCAGTACTTC. Translated, it gives CASSFGPPESSYEQYF.

This clonotype showed up just a few times. This sequence joins TRBV14 and TRBJ2-5; D remains ambiguous. Trimming shortened V by 0 bases and J by 4 bases, and 15 bases separated the two germline ends. Germline V gene sequence: CDR1 SGHDN, CDR2 FVKESK. This CDR3 has 16 residues. CDR3 DNA sequence: TGTGCCAGCAGCCAAGATGTCGCAGGTGGTCGAGAGACCCAGTACTTC. Translating gives CASSQDVAGGRETQYF.

In this sample, this clonotype turned up many times. The chain uses TRBV11-2 and TRBJ1-2; D possibly corresponds to TRBD1 (5 bases). The CDR3 totals 12 residues. CDR1 SGHAT and CDR2 FQNNGV come from the germline V gene. V lost 4 bases and J 8 bases, leaving 11 bases between the germline ends. CDR3 in amino acids: CASSSPAGGYTF. CDR3 sequence (DNA): TGTGCCAGCAGCTCTCCGGCAGGGGGCTACACCTTC.

The chain has TRBV3-1 and TRBJ2-7, with D perhaps TRBD2 (5 bases). Trimming shortened V by 0 bases and J by 6 bases, and 9 bases separated the two germline ends. The germline V gene has CDR1 LGHDT and CDR2 YNNKEL (reference sequence). The CDR3 is 13 amino acids. The CDR3 region is CASSQEIGGEQYF. The CDR3 bases are TGTGCCAGCAGCCAAGAGATTGGAGGCGAGCAGTACTTC.

This clonotype was seen many times. The chain carries TRBV12-5 and TRBJ2-1, with D tentatively TRBD1 or TRBD2 (6 bases each). CDR3 length: 17 residues. Trimming left V 0 bases short and J 5 bases short, with 17 bases between. Germline V lookup: CDR1 LGHNT, CDR2 FRNRAP. The CDR3 reads CASGLVLGGRENNEQFF. The DNA for the CDR3 is TGTGCTAGTGGTTTGGTACTGGGGGGCAGGGAAAACAATGAGCAGTTCTTC. Together with reference TRBV12-5 and TRBJ2-1, the CDR3 gives the full variable domain: DARVTQTPRHKVTEMGQEVTMRCQPILGHNTVFWYRQTMMQGLELLAYFRNRAPLDDSGMPKDRFSAEMPDATLATLKIQPSEPRDSAVYFCASGLVLGGRENNEQFFGPGTRLTVL.

This clonotype appeared many times. The chain employs TRBV11-2 and TRBJ2-1, with a weak D call TRBD2 (5 bases). V lost 5 bases to trimming and J lost 12 bases, with 20 bases between them. The CDR3 has 14 amino acids. Germline V lookup: CDR1 SGHAT, CDR2 FQNNGV. CDR3 bases: TGTGCCAGCAGCCCCCGAGGCGAGGGAGAAGGGCAGTTCTTC. Protein sequence: CASSPRGEGEGQFF.

The chain combines TRBV29-1 with TRBJ2-1; D is ambiguous. The last part of the DNA fits TRBJ2-7 better; the J call may be wrong. CDR3 length equals 12 residues. Germline V gene data show CDR1 as SQVTM and CDR2 as ANQGSEA. The CDR3 nucleotides read TGCAGCGTTGAAACAAACTACAATGAGCAGTACTTC. Its translation is CSVETNYNEQYF.

The chain recombines TRBV10-3 with TRBJ2-3; a weak D match, TRBD2 (6 bases). Per the germline V gene, CDR1 is ENHRY and CDR2 is SYGVKD. CDR3 length equals 16 residues. V was cut by 4 bases and J by 0 bases, with 14 bases left in between. As DNA, the CDR3 is TGTGCCATCAGTGTAGCAAGCGGGCCTAGCACAGATACGCAGTATTTT. Amino acids: CAISVASGPSTDTQYF.

The V gene is TRBV6-5, the J gene TRBJ1-3; 7 nucleotides match TRBD1. Germline V lookup: CDR1 MNHEY, CDR2 SVGAGI. V lost 5 bases to trimming and J lost 6 bases; unmatched junction nucleotides: 16. The CDR3 has 17 residues. CDR3 DNA: TGTGCCAGCAGTACCCGACAGGGAATGGGTCGAGAAAACACCATATATTTT. Translated: CASSTRQGMGRENTIYF.